This T cell receptor beta chain was identified in a study of monozygotic twins with inflammatory bowel disease. The CDR3 is made up of 12 amino acids. With the 5' RACE reads reprocessed, TCRdb shows one record per CDR3 protein and no DNA. The sample holds around 400,000 distinct CDR3 sequences. Sequences were obtained from blood. This receptor was taken from a human donor with ulcerative colitis or Crohn's disease, or a healthy co-twin of an affected twin (not recorded which). The chain is built from TRBV12-3 or TRBV12-4 and TRBJ1-5. CDR3 amino acids: CASSFPSAPQHF.